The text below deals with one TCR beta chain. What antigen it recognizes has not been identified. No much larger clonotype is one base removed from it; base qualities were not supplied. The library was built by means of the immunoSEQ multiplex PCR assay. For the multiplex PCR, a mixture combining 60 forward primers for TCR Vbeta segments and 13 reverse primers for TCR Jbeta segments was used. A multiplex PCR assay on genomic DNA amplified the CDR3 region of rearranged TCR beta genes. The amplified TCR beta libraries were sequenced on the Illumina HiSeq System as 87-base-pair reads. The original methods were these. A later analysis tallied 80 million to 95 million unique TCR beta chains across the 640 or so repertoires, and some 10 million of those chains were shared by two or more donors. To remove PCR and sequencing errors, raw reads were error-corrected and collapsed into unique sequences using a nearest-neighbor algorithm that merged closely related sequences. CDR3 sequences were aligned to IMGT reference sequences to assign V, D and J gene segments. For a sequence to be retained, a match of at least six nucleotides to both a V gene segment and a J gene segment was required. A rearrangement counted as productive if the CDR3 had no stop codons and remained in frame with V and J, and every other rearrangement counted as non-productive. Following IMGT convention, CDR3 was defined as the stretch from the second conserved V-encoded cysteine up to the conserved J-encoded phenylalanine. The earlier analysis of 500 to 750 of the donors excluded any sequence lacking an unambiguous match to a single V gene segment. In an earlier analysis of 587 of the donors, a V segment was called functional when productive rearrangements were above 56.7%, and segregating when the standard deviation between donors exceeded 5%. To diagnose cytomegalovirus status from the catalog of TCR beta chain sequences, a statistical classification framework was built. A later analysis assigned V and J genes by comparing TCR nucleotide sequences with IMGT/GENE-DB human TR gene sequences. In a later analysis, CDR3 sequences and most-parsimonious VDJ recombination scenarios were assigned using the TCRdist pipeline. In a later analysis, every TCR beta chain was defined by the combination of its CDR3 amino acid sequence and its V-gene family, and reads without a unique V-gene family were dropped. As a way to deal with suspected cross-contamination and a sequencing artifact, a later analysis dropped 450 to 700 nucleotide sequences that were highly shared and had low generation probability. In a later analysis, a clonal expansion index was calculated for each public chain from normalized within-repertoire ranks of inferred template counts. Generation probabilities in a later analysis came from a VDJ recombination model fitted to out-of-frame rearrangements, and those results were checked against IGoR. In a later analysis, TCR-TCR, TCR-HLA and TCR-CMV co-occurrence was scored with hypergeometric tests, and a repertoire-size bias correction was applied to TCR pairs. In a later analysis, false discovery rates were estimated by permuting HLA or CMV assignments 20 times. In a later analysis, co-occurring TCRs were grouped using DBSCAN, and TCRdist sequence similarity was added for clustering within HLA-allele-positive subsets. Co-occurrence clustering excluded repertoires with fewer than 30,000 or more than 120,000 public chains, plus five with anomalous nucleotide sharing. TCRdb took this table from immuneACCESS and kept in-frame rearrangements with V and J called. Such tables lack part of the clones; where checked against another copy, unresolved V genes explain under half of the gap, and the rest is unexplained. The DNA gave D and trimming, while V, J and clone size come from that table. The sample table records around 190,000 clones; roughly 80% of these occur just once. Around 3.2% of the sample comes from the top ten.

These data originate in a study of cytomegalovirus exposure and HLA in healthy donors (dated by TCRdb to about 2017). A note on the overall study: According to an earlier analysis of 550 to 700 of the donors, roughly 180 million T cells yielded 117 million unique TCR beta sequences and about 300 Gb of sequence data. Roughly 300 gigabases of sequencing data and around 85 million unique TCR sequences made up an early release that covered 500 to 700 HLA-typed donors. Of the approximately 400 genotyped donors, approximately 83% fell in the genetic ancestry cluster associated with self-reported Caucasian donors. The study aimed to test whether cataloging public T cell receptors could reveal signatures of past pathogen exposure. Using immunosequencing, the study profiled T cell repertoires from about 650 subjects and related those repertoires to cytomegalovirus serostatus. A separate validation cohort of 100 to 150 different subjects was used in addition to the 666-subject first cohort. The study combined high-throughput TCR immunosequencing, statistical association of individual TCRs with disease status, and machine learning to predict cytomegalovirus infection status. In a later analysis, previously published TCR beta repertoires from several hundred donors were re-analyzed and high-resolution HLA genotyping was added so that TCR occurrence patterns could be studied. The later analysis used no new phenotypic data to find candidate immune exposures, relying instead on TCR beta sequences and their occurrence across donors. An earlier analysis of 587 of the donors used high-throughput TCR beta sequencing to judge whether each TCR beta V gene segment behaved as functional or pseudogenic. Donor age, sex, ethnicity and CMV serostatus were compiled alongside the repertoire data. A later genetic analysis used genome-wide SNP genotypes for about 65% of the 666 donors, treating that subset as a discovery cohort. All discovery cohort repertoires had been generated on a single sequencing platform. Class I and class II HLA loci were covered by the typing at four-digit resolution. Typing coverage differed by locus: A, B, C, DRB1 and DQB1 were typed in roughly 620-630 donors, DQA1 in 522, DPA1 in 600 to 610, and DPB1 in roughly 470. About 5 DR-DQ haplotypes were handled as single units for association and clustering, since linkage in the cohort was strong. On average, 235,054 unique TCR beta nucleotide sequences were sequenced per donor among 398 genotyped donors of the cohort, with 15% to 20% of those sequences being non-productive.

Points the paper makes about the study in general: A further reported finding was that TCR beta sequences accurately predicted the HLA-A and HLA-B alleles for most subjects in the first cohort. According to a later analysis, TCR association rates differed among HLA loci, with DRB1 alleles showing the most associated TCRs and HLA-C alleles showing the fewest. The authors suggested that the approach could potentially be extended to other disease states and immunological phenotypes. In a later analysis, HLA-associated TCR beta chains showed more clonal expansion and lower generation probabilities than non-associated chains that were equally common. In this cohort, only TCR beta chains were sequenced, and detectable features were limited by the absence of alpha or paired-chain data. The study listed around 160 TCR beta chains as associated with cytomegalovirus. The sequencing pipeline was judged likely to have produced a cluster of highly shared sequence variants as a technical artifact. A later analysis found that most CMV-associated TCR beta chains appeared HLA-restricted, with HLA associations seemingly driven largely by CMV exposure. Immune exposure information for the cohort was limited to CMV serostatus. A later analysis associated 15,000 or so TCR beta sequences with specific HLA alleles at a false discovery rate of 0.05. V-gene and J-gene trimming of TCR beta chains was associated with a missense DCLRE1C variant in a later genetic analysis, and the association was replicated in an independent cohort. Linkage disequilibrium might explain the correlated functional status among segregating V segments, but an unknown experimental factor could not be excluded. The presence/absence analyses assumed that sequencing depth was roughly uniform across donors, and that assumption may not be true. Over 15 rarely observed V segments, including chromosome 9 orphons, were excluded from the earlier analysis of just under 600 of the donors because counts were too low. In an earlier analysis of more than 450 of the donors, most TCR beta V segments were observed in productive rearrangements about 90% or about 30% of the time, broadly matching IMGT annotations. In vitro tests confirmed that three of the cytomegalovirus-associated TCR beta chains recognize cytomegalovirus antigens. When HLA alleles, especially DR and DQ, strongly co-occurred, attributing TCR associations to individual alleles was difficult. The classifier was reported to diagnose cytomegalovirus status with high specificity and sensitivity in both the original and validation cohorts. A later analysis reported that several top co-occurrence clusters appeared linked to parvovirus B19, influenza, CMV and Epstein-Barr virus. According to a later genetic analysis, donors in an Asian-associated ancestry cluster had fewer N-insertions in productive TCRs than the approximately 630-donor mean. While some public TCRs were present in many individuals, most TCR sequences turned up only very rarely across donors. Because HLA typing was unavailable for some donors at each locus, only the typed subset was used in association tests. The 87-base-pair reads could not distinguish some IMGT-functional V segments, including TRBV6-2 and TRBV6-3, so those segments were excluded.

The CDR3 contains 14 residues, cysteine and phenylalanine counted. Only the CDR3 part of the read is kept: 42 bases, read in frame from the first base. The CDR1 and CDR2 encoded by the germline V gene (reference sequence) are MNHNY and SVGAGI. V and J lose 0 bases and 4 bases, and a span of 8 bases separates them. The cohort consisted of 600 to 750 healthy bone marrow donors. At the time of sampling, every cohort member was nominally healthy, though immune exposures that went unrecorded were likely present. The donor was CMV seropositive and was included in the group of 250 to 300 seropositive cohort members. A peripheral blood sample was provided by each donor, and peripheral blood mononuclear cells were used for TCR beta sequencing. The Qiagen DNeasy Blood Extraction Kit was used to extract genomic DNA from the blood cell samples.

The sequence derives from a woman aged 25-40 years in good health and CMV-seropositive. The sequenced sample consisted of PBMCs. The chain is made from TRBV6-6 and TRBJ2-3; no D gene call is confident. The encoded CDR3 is CASSYSADPDTQYF. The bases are TGTGCCAGCAGTTACTCGGCGGATCCAGATACGCAGTATTTT.